What follows are 15 T cell receptor beta chains derived from one specimen sequenced in a study of blood T cell repertoires in COVID-19. Produced via immunoSEQ multiplex PCR; TCRdb's table is partial and in-frame only. The repertoire includes around 150,000 clones, approximately 81% of them detected once, and almost 8.5% sits in the top ten. Sequenced: peripheral blood. The receptors come from an older woman with active or convalescent COVID-19.

The J gene is TRBJ2-7, the V gene TRBV5-1; 7 bases match TRBD1. The CDR3 loop spans 15 amino acids. The germline V gene encodes CDR1 SGHRS and CDR2 YFSETQ. With 3 bases clipped from V and 2 bases from J, the junction kept 8 bases outside the gene matches. The CDR3, as DNA: TGCGCCAGCAGCTCGACCGACAGGGCCCCCTACGAGCAGTACTTC. This translates into CASSSTDRAPYEQYF.

The CDR3 nucleotides are TGTGCCAGCCGACAGGGACCCGCACGAAATGAGCAGTTCTTC. This encodes CASRQGPARNEQFF. The chain links TRBV2 to TRBJ2-1; TRBD1 matches 7 bases. J gave up 7 bases and V 8 bases, and 11 bases lay outside the gene matches. The CDR3 extends over 14 amino acids. The germline gives CDR1 SNHLY, CDR2 FYNNEI.

This clone turned up a few times. The chain joins TRBV7-2 to TRBJ2-7; D gene ambiguous. Trimming took 5 bases from V and 2 from J, leaving 10 bases between them. Germline-derived CDR1 and CDR2 are SGHTA and FQGNSA. CDR3 length: 13 amino acids. The CDR3 here is CASSTLVAYEQYF. DNA for the CDR3: TGTGCCAGCAGCACGTTAGTAGCCTACGAGCAGTACTTC.

The gene calls are TRBV11-3 and TRBJ1-6; D is possibly TRBD1 (5 bases). V lost 1 base to trimming and J lost 7 bases, with 5 bases between them. In germline, CDR1 is SGHNT, CDR2 YENEEA. This CDR3 is built from 13 residues. This CDR3 is CASSLAGNSPLHF. CDR3 in DNA: TGTGCCAGCAGCTTAGCAGGGAATTCACCCCTCCACTTT.

Comments on this clone: The same CDR3 is also encoded by other DNA sequences in this sample. Here the CDR3 reads CASSLLQVNQPQHF. CDR3 coding DNA: TGTGCCAGCAGTCTGCTACAGGTCAATCAGCCCCAGCATTTT. The chain is built from TRBV28 and TRBJ1-5; TRBD1 is a possible D gene (5 bases). Between the trimmed V and J ends, which lost 5 bases and 3 bases, there was a span of 11 bases. The germline V gene encodes CDR1 MDHEN and CDR2 SYDVKM. The CDR3 consists of 14 residues.

This chain uses TRBV5-1 with TRBJ1-1; D is ambiguous. This CDR3 has 14 amino acids. Germline CDR1 reads SGHRS; CDR2 reads YFSETQ. V lost 0 bases to trimming and J lost 2 bases, with 8 bases between them. As DNA, the CDR3 is TGCGCCAGCAGCTTGGAACAGAGTAACACTGAAGCTTTCTTT. Protein product: CASSLEQSNTEAFF.

A few counts support this clone. The chain links TRBV5-1 to TRBJ2-2; no firm D call. This CDR3 contains 15 residues. Trimming took 0 bases from V and 2 from J, leaving 8 bases between them. Germline V gene sequence: CDR1 SGHRS, CDR2 YFSETQ. CDR3 amino acids: CASSLVPGNTGELFF. The CDR3 nucleotides read TGCGCCAGCAGCTTGGTTCCGGGTAACACCGGGGAGCTGTTTTTT.

The chain is built from TRBV10-3 and TRBJ1-1; 9 nucleotides match TRBD1. The CDR3 runs to 15 residues. The germline CDR1 and CDR2 sequences are ENHRY and SYGVKD. Germline trimming cut 0 bases from V and 1 base from J; bases unmatched to any gene: 0. The CDR3: CAISESGQGNTEAFF. CDR3 bases: TGTGCCATCAGTGAGTCGGGACAGGGGAACACTGAAGCTTTCTTT.

This clone was observed once. The J gene is TRBJ1-4, the V gene TRBV5-1; 7 bases match TRBD1. The germline V gene has CDR1 SGHRS and CDR2 YFSETQ. This CDR3 is built from 13 residues. V was pared by 2 bases and J by 8 bases, with 3 bases of the junction left unmatched. CDR3: CASSFRQGEKLFF. The CDR3 DNA sequence: TGCGCCAGCAGCTTCCGACAGGGCGAAAAACTGTTTTTT.

In its sample, this clone was seen many times. This CDR3 is also generated by other DNA sequences in the sample. The chain links TRBV28 to TRBJ2-1, with 7 bases that match TRBD2. V was clipped by 6 bases and J by 5 bases; unmatched bases: 31. The CDR3 runs 22 residues. Germline V gene sequence: CDR1 MDHEN, CDR2 SYDVKM. CDR3 DNA: TGTGCCAGCAGGTTTCCATCCCGGGCGCGTCCGGGGGTGGGGCGGGAGAACAATGAGCAGTTCTTC. Its protein product is CASRFPSRARPGVGRENNEQFF.

V is TRBV27 and J is TRBJ1-5; possibly TRBD1 for D (5 bases). V dropped 0 bases and J dropped 7 bases, with 16 bases sitting between them. CDR1 MNHEY and CDR2 SMNVEV come from the germline V gene (reference sequence). The CDR3 totals 16 residues. Here the CDR3 reads CASSLSWGVVGQPQHF. CDR3 in DNA: TGTGCCAGCAGTTTATCGTGGGGGGTTGTGGGACAGCCCCAGCATTTT.

The V call is TRBV4-1, the J call TRBJ2-1; TRBD2 is a possible D gene (5 bases). The CDR3 has 16 amino acids. V was cut by 0 bases and J by 6 bases, with 15 bases left in between. Germline-derived CDR1 and CDR2 are MGHRA and YSYEKL. CDR3 sequence: CASSQDWTRRSNEQFF. In DNA form, the CDR3 reads TGCGCCAGCAGCCAAGATTGGACTCGTCGGAGCAATGAGCAGTTCTTC.

CDR3 sequence reads: CASSRPLWRDRFNQPQHF. CDR3 bases: TGTGCCAGCAGCCGACCTCTCTGGCGGGACAGATTCAATCAGCCCCAGCATTTT. The chain has TRBV7-7 and TRBJ1-5; 7 bases align to TRBD1. From germline, CDR1 is SSHAT and CDR2 FNYEAQ (reference sequence). Unmatched junction bases numbered 16, after V lost 5 bases and J lost 3 bases. The CDR3 has 18 residues.

The sample holds a few counts of this clone. As DNA, the CDR3 is TGCGCCAGCAGTGCCGGGACAGGGGCGACGTTGAACACTGAAGCTTTCTTT. Amino acids: CASSAGTGATLNTEAFF. J is TRBJ1-1 and V is TRBV10-2, with 10 nucleotides matching TRBD1. V lost 4 bases and J lost 0; bases outside the gene matches: 8. Germline values: CDR1 WSHSY, CDR2 SAAADI. The CDR3 is 17 residues long.

The chain uses TRBV10-2 and TRBJ1-1, with D possibly TRBD1 on 6 matching bases. The CDR3 loop spans 14 amino acids. In germline, CDR1 is WSHSY, CDR2 SAAADI. Trimming cost V 6 bases and J 0 bases, with 11 bases left between them. The CDR3 here is CASREDRLNTEAFF. In DNA, the CDR3 is TGCGCCAGCAGAGAGGACAGATTGAACACTGAAGCTTTCTTT.